These 22 T cell receptor beta chains were sequenced from one sample in a study of blood T cell repertoires in COVID-19. Here immunoSEQ multiplex PCR was the method, and the copy in TCRdb shows in-frame clones only, minus some. The sample lists under 400,000 clones, roughly 89% occurring once. The source material was peripheral blood. These receptors originate from a man aged 18 to 29 with active or convalescent COVID-19.

V gene TRBV28 combines with J gene TRBJ2-3; the match to TRBD1 covers 7 bases. The V and J ends lost 5 bases and 6 bases, in that order; junction bases with no gene match: 11. There are 15 residues in the CDR3. Per germline, CDR1 MDHEN and CDR2 SYDVKM. The DNA of the CDR3 is TGTGCCAGCAGTCCTTGGGACAGCGTCCCGGATACGCAGTATTTT. Translating gives CASSPWDSVPDTQYF.

The chain employs TRBV5-1 and TRBJ2-1; D possibly corresponds to TRBD2 (5 bases). The CDR3 consists of 14 residues. V shed 4 bases and J shed 12 bases, with 20 bases lying between them. CDR1 and CDR2 (germline): SGHRS, YFSETQ. The CDR3 loop is CASSLGGMQETQFF. The CDR3 DNA follows: TGCGCCAGCAGCCTTGGAGGTATGCAGGAGACGCAGTTCTTC.

This clone was recorded once. V and J are TRBV9 and TRBJ2-5, with D perhaps TRBD2 (5 bases). The V gene's germline CDR1 is SGDLS and CDR2 YYNGEE. The CDR3 totals 13 residues. The V gene lost 10 bases and the J gene lost 3 bases, with 16 bases spanning the gap. Written as DNA, the CDR3 is TGTGCCTCGGGAAGAAGCAACGAAGAGACCCAGTACTTC. This codes for CASGRSNEETQYF.

The rearrangement joins TRBV15 to TRBJ1-1; D is possibly TRBD1 (5 bases). There are 15 residues in the CDR3. Germline CDR1 LNHNV, CDR2 YYDKDF (reference sequence). V shed 4 bases and J shed 1 base, with 13 bases lying between them. Here the CDR3 DNA reads TGTGCCACCAGCAAAAGACAGAACACGAACACTGAAGCTTTCTTT. Translated, it gives CATSKRQNTNTEAFF.

This chain joins TRBV20-1 and TRBJ1-5; 8 positions agree with TRBD1. The CDR3 covers 16 residues. Germline V gene lookup returns CDR1 DFQATT and CDR2 SNEGSKA (reference sequence). The junction had 11 bases not matched to a gene; V was cut back by 3 bases and J by 4 bases. CDR3: CSASSSGGGYNQPQHF. CDR3 nucleotide sequence: TGCAGTGCTAGTTCGTCAGGGGGCGGTTATAATCAGCCCCAGCATTTT.

This clone was recorded only once. CDR3 protein: CASSLKLTASTDTQYF. The CDR3 nucleotides are TGTGCCAGCAGCTTGAAACTAACTGCTAGCACAGATACGCAGTATTTT. This chain connects TRBV7-2 to TRBJ2-3; D gene unclear. The CDR3 length is 16 residues. Germline V gives CDR1 SGHTA, CDR2 FQGNSA. Trimming took off 3 bases at V and 0 bases at J, with 13 bases between the two ends. Full variable domain (outside the CDR3, taken from reference TRBV7-2 and TRBJ2-3): GAGVSQSPSNKVTEKGKDVELRCDPISGHTALYWYRQSLGQGLEFLIYFQGNSAPDKSGLPSDRFSAERTGGSVSTLTIQRTQQEDSAVYLCASSLKLTASTDTQYFGPGTRLTVL.

The V call is TRBV5-1, the J call TRBJ2-7; D is possibly TRBD2 (5 bases). Trimming pared 3 bases from V and 0 bases from J, leaving 10 bases between. This CDR3 comprises 14 residues. Germline V gene sequence: CDR1 SGHRS, CDR2 YFSETQ. The CDR3 sequence is CASSWTATSYEQYF. The CDR3 DNA is TGCGCCAGCAGCTGGACTGCAACCTCCTACGAGCAGTACTTC.

The count of this clone is one. The V and J genes are TRBV18 and TRBJ2-7; D call uncertain. V gave up 1 base and J gave up 3 bases, with 7 bases separating them. The CDR3 totals 13 residues. Germline CDR1 is KGHSH and CDR2 is LQKENI. CDR3 loop: CASSPQAVYEQYF. DNA for the CDR3: TGTGCCAGCTCACCACAGGCGGTCTACGAGCAGTACTTC.

The chain couples TRBV6-2 or TRBV6-3 to TRBJ2-3; 12 positions agree with TRBD2. The CDR3 contains 21 residues. Germline V gene lookup returns CDR1 MNHEY and CDR2 SVGEGT. The trim removed 3 bases at V and 0 bases at J, leaving 16 bases unmatched. The CDR3 region is CASSYLTSGRTMPSSTDTQYF. The DNA for the CDR3 is TGTGCCAGCAGTTATCTTACTAGCGGGAGGACAATGCCTTCTAGCACAGATACGCAGTATTTT.

The rearrangement links TRBV6-5 to TRBJ2-3; D is ambiguous. Germline CDR1 and CDR2: MNHEY and SVGAGI. Between the trimmed V and J ends, which lost 2 bases and 1 base, there was a span of 10 bases. The CDR3 covers 15 residues. The CDR3 DNA reads as TGTGCCAGCAGTTACGGGCAGGATGGCACAGATACGCAGTATTTT. It translates to CASSYGQDGTDTQYF.

The chain couples TRBV5-4 to TRBJ1-1; maybe TRBD1 (5 bases). CDR1 is SGHNT and CDR2 is YYREEE in the germline V gene (reference sequence). The V gene lost 1 base and the J gene lost 7 bases, with 11 bases spanning the gap. The CDR3 length is 13 residues. The CDR3 loop is CASSLIRGGEAFF. The CDR3 DNA is TGTGCCAGCAGCTTGATAAGGGGAGGTGAAGCTTTCTTT.

Note on this clone: Other DNA sequences in the same sample also yield this CDR3. The genes are TRBV25-1 and TRBJ1-4; possible D gene TRBD1, 6 bases. CDR1 and CDR2 (germline): MGHDK, SYGVNS. This CDR3 has 14 residues. Trimming took 4 bases from V and 7 from J, leaving 13 bases between them. The CDR3 is CASSAQGKVEKLFF. The CDR3 nucleotides read TGTGCCAGCAGTGCTCAGGGGAAGGTTGAAAAACTGTTTTTT.

This sequence joins TRBV29-1 and TRBJ1-1, with 7 positions matching TRBD1. Germline V gene data show CDR1 as SQVTM and CDR2 as ANQGSEA. V lost 7 bases, J lost 7 bases, and 3 bases stayed unmatched. The CDR3 runs 10 residues. CDR3: CSAWTGEAFF. The CDR3, as DNA: TGCAGCGCATGGACAGGTGAAGCTTTCTTT.

This clone was counted a single time. The V gene is TRBV7-3, the J gene TRBJ2-7; 10 bases agree with TRBD1. The CDR3 spans 15 residues. Trimming took 2 bases from V and 2 from J; bases not matched to a gene: 3. Germline loops: CDR1 SGHTA, CDR2 FQGTGA. The CDR3 sequence: CASSLLGQGTYEQYF. In DNA, the CDR3 is TGTGCCAGCAGCTTATTGGGACAGGGGACCTACGAGCAGTACTTC.

The genes are TRBV7-3 and TRBJ2-4, with TRBD2 identical over 7 bases. The CDR3 contains 15 residues. V was clipped by 2 bases and J by 7 bases; unmatched bases: 8. Germline V gives CDR1 SGHTA, CDR2 FQGTGA. CDR3 sequence: CASSLGGGEGNIQYF. The CDR3 nucleotides are TGTGCCAGCAGCTTAGGGGGAGGGGAAGGGAACATTCAGTACTTC. Filled out from reference TRBV7-3 and TRBJ2-4, the complete variable domain reads GAGVSQTPSNKVTEKGKYVELRCDPISGHTALYWYRQSLGQGPEFLIYFQGTGAADDSGLPNDRFFAVRPEGSVSTLKIQRTERGDSAVYLCASSLGGGEGNIQYFGAGTRLSVL.

The chain joins TRBV7-2 to TRBJ1-2, with 11 bases lining up with TRBD1. The trim removed 4 bases at V and 8 bases at J, leaving 3 bases unmatched. The length of the CDR3 is 13 residues. In germline, CDR1 is SGHTA, CDR2 FQGNSA. The CDR3 loop reads CASSSGTGGGYTF. The CDR3 DNA follows: TGTGCCAGCAGCTCAGGGACAGGGGGAGGCTACACCTTC.

This chain links TRBV11-2 with TRBJ2-1; unclear D gene. Germline CDR1 reads SGHAT; CDR2 reads FQNNGV. With 0 bases removed from V and 8 bases from J, the gap between germline ends came to 11 bases. The CDR3 loop spans 14 amino acids. The CDR3, as DNA: TGTGCCAGCAGCTTAGACATCCTAGTACATGAGCAGTTCTTC. The encoded protein is CASSLDILVHEQFF.

The rearrangement links TRBV5-5 to TRBJ2-4, with 8 bases fitting TRBD1. Trimming took 3 bases from V and 7 from J; bases not matched to a gene: 15. Per germline, CDR1 SGHKS and CDR2 YYEKEE (reference sequence). CDR3 length: 17 residues. This chain's CDR3 is CASSSRPVSGGANIQYF. Here the CDR3 DNA reads TGTGCCAGCAGCTCCAGACCCGTGTCAGGGGGCGCGAACATTCAGTACTTC.

This chain links TRBV27 with TRBJ2-2; 8 bases are shared with TRBD2. This CDR3 has 15 amino acids. Germline lookup yields CDR1 MNHEY and CDR2 SMNVEV (reference sequence). With V trimmed by 3 bases and J by 6 bases, 6 bases remained unmatched. This chain's CDR3 is CASSFWTSNAGELFF. CDR3 in DNA: TGTGCCAGCAGTTTCTGGACTAGCAACGCCGGGGAGCTGTTTTTT.

The rearrangement joins TRBV29-1 to TRBJ1-5; 7 bases match TRBD1. This CDR3 comprises 13 residues. In germline, CDR1 is SQVTM, CDR2 ANQGSEA. J lost 6 bases, V lost 2 bases, and 4 bases had no gene match. CDR3 DNA: TGCAGCGTTGAAACAGGGGCCAGTCAGCCCCAGCATTTT. Protein sequence: CSVETGASQPQHF.

The V and J genes are TRBV7-2 and TRBJ1-1; no reliable D call. This CDR3 region has 14 residues. Germline assignment: CDR1 SGHTA and CDR2 FQGNSA. Trimming stripped 2 bases from V and 1 base from J, with 8 bases between. In DNA form, the CDR3 reads TGTGCCAGCAGCTTATACCACTCGAACACTGAAGCTTTCTTT. The encoded protein is CASSLYHSNTEAFF.

The rearrangement links TRBV4-1 to TRBJ2-7, with D possibly TRBD1 on 6 matching bases. CDR3 size: 15 residues. Trimming took 1 base from V and 3 from J, leaving 13 bases between them. The germline V gene has CDR1 MGHRA and CDR2 YSYEKL. The CDR3: CASSQVAGDVYEQYF. CDR3 coding DNA: TGCGCCAGCAGCCAAGTGGCAGGGGACGTCTACGAGCAGTACTTC.